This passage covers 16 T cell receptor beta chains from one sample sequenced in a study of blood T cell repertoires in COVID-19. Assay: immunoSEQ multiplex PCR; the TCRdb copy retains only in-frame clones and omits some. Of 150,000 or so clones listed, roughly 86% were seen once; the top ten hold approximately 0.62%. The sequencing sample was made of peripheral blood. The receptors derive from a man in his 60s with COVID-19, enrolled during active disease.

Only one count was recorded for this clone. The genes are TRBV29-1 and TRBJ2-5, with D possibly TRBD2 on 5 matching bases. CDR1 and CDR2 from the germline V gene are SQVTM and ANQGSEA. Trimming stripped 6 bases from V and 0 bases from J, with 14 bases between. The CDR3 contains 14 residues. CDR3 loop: CSVPGRSYQETQYF. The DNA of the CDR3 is TGCAGCGTCCCGGGGAGATCGTACCAAGAGACCCAGTACTTC.

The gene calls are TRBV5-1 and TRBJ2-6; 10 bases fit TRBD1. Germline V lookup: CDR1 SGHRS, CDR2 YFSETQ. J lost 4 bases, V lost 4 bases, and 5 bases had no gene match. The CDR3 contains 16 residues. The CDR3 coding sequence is TGCGCCAGCAGCCCTGGGACAGGGGTCGGGGCCAACGTCCTGACTTTC. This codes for CASSPGTGVGANVLTF.

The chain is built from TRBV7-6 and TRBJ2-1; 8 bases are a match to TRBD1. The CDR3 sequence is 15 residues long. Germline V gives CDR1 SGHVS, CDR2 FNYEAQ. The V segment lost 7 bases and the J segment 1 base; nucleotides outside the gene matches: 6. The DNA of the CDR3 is TGTGCCAGCACCTCAACAGGGGGGTCCTACAATGAGCAGTTCTTC. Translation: CASTSTGGSYNEQFF.

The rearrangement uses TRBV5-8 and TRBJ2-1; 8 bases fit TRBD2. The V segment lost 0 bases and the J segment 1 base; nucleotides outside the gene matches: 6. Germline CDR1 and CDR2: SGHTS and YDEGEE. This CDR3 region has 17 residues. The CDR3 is CASSLVRGGSSYNEQFF. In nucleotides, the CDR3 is TGTGCCAGCAGCTTGGTGCGCGGGGGGTCGTCCTACAATGAGCAGTTCTTC. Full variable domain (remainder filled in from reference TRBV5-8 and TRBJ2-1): EAGVTQSPTHLIKTRGQQATLRCSPISGHTSVYWYQQALGLGLQFLLWYDEGEERNRGNFPPRFSGRQFPNYSSELNVNALELEDSALYLCASSLVRGGSSYNEQFFGPGTRLTVL.

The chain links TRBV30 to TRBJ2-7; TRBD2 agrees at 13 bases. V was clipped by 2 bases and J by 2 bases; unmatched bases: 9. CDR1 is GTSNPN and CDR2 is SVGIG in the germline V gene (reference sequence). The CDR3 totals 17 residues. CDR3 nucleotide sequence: TGTGCCTGGAGTCCCTATCTTACTAGCGGGAGGGCCTACGAGCAGTACTTC. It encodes CAWSPYLTSGRAYEQYF. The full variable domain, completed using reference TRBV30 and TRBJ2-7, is SQTIHQWPATLVQPVGSPLSLECTVEGTSNPNLYWYRQAAGRGLQLLFYSVGIGQISSEVPQNLSASRPQDRQFILSSKKLLLSDSGFYLCAWSPYLTSGRAYEQYFGPGTRLTVT.

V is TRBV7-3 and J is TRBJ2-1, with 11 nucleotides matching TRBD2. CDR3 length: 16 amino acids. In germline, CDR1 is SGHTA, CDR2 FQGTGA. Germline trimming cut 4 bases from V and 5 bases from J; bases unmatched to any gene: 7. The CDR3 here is CASSYSTSGNNNEQFF. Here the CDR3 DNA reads TGTGCCAGCAGCTACTCGACTAGCGGGAACAACAATGAGCAGTTCTTC.

Here the CDR3 DNA reads TGTGCCAGCAGTATGACTAGCGGGAGGTACAATGAGCAGTTCTTC. Translation: CASSMTSGRYNEQFF. The chain has TRBV6-5 and TRBJ2-1; 13 nucleotides match TRBD2. Germline CDR1 and CDR2: MNHEY and SVGAGI. The CDR3 runs to 15 residues. J lost 4 bases, V lost 5 bases, and 2 bases had no gene match.

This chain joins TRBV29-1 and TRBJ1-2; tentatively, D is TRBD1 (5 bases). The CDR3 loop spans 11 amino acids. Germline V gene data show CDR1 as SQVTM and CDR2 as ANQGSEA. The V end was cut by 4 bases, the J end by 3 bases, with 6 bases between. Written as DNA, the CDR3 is TGCAGCGTTGCCAGGGACTATGGCTACACCTTC. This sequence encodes CSVARDYGYTF.

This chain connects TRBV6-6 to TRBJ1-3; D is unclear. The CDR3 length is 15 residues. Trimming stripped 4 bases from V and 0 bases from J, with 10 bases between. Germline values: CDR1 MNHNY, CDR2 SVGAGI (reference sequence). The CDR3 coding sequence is TGTGCCAGCAGTTCGCGGCAGAACTCTGGAAACACCATATATTTT. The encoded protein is CASSSRQNSGNTIYF.

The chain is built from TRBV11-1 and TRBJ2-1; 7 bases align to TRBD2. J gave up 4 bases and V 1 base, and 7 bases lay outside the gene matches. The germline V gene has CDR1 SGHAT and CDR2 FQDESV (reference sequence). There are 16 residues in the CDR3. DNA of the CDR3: TGTGCCAGCAGCTTAGGGCTAGCGGTAAGATACAATGAGCAGTTCTTC. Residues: CASSLGLAVRYNEQFF.

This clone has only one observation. CDR3: CAWSQGVYEQYF. The CDR3 nucleotides are TGTGCCTGGAGCCAGGGTGTCTACGAGCAGTACTTC. This chain uses TRBV30 with TRBJ2-7; D is perhaps TRBD1 (5 bases). V gave up 3 bases and J gave up 3 bases, with 9 bases separating them. CDR1 GTSNPN and CDR2 SVGIG come from the germline V gene (reference sequence). The CDR3 has 12 amino acids.

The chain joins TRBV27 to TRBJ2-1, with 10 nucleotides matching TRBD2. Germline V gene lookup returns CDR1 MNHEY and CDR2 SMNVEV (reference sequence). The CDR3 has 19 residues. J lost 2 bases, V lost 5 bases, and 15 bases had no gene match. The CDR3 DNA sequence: TGTGCCAGCAGTCCAAAACAATTCCCCGGGACTAGCGCCTACAATGAGCAGTTCTTC. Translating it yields CASSPKQFPGTSAYNEQFF.

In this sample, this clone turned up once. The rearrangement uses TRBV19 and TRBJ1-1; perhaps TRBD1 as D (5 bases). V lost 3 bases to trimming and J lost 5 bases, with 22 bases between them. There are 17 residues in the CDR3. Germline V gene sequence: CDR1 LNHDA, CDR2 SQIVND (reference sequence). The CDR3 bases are TGTGCCAGTAGTATGGCGCGCAGGGTGATAATCGGTACTGAAGCTTTCTTT. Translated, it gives CASSMARRVIIGTEAFF.

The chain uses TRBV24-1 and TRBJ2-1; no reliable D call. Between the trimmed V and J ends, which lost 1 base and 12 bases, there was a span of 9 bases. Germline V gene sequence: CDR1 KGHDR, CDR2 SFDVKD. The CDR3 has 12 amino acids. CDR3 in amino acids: CATSDLVGSQFF. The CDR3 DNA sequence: TGTGCCACCAGTGATTTAGTGGGCTCGCAGTTCTTC.

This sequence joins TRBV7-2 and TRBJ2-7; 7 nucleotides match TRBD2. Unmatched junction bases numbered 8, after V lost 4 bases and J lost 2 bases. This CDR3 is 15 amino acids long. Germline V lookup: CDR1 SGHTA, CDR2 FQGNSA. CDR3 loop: CASSSSGAVTYEQYF. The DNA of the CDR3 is TGTGCCAGCAGCTCCAGCGGGGCTGTCACCTACGAGCAGTACTTC.

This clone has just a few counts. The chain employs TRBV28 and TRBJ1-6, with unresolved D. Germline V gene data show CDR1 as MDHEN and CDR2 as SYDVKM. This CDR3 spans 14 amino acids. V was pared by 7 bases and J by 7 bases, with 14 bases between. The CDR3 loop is CASTSPPGNSPLHF. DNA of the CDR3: TGTGCCAGCACCTCCCCCCCCGGGAATTCACCCCTCCACTTT.